A selection of T cell receptor beta chains follows, all from one sample in a study of blood T cell repertoires in COVID-19. Data came from immunoSEQ multiplex PCR; TCRdb stores just in-frame clones and leaves some out. In the table there are approximately 440,000 clones, roughly 88% of which are singletons. Sequenced: PBMCs or T cells enriched from blood (not recorded which). These receptors all come from a man between 18 and 35 years old who had recovered from COVID-19. The CDR3 runs from the conserved cysteine through the conserved F or W. The D gene is left open where the match is weak. Clone size appears in some rows only: once, few, many, or a class for an expanded clone.

>TRBV2|NA|TRBJ1-1|TRBD1
CASRKLGTGEIDTEAFF
TGTGCCAGCAGAAAACTAGGGACAGGGGAAATCGACACTGAAGCTTTCTTT
>TRBV27|NA|TRBJ1-5|NA
CASSSRGPALQPQHF
TGTGCCAGCAGTTCCAGGGGTCCCGCTTTACAGCCCCAGCATTTT
>TRBV2|NA|TRBJ1-2|TRBD1
CASSEGQGGNYGYTF
TGTGCCAGCAGTGAAGGGCAGGGGGGTAACTATGGCTACACCTTC
>TRBV12-3/TRBV12-4|NA|TRBJ1-2|TRBD1
CASRDRGVGYTF
TGTGCCAGCAGGGACAGGGGAGTTGGCTACACCTTC
>TRBV19|few|TRBJ1-1|NA
CASTNIRVNTEAFF
TGTGCCAGTACCAACATCAGGGTTAACACTGAAGCTTTCTTT
>TRBV15|NA|TRBJ1-2|NA
CATSRTVGGYGYTF
TGTGCCACCAGCCGGACAGTTGGGGGCTATGGCTACACCTTC
>TRBV5-1|NA|TRBJ2-1|NA
CASSEGLPGYNEQFF
TGCGCCAGCAGCGAAGGACTCCCGGGCTACAATGAGCAGTTCTTC
>TRBV7-2|NA|TRBJ1-1|NA
CASSLARNTEAFF
TGTGCCAGCAGCTTAGCCAGAAACACTGAAGCTTTCTTT
>TRBV20-1|NA|TRBJ1-1|NA
CSASQGRNTEAFF
TGCAGTGCTAGTCAGGGCCGGAACACTGAAGCTTTCTTT
>TRBV5-1|NA|TRBJ2-1|TRBD2
CASREGGNSYNEQFF
TGCGCCAGCAGAGAGGGAGGGAACTCCTACAATGAGCAGTTCTTC
>TRBV4-1|NA|TRBJ1-6|TRBD1
CASSQPDRRNSPLHF
TGCGCCAGCAGCCAACCGGACAGGAGGAATTCACCCCTCCACTTT
>TRBV5-1|NA|TRBJ1-6|NA
CASSLGGGAADSPLHF
TGCGCCAGCAGCTTGGGCGGAGGGGCTGCGGATTCACCCCTCCACTTT
>TRBV3-1/TRBV3-2|NA|TRBJ1-6|NA
CASSQVEGVAPLHF
TGTGCCAGCAGCCAAGTCGAGGGGGTCGCGCCCCTCCACTTT
>TRBV19|NA|TRBJ1-5|NA
CASGVEGNQPQHF
TGTGCCAGTGGAGTTGAGGGCAATCAGCCCCAGCATTTT
>TRBV19|NA|TRBJ1-6|TRBD1
CASRTGGSSPLHF
TGTGCCAGTAGAACAGGGGGTTCTTCACCCCTCCACTTT
>TRBV3-1/TRBV3-2|NA|TRBJ1-2|NA
CASSQELRDRPYGYTF
TGTGCCAGCAGCCAAGAACTCCGGGATAGACCTTATGGCTACACCTTC
>TRBV29-1|NA|TRBJ1-1|NA
CSVGETGASSGAFF
TGCAGCGTGGGGGAGACAGGAGCTTCGTCGGGAGCTTTCTTT
>TRBV5-5|NA|TRBJ2-2|TRBD1
CASSSDRRNTGELFF
TGTGCCAGCAGCTCGGACAGGAGGAACACCGGGGAGCTGTTTTTT
>TRBV30|NA|TRBJ1-1|NA
CAWSVRVNTEAFF
TGTGCCTGGAGTGTACGAGTGAACACTGAAGCTTTCTTT
>TRBV23-1|NA|TRBJ1-5|TRBD1
CASREGTGIFSNQPQHF
TGCGCCAGCAGGGAAGGGACAGGCATTTTTAGCAATCAGCCCCAGCATTTT
>TRBV19|NA|TRBJ1-1|TRBD1
CASSMGDRNTEAFF
TGTGCCAGTAGTATGGGGGACAGGAACACTGAAGCTTTCTTT
>TRBV10-3|NA|TRBJ1-3|NA
CAISESTESALGNTIYF
TGTGCCATCAGTGAGTCGACAGAAAGCGCCCTCGGAAACACCATATATTTT
>TRBV6-5|NA|TRBJ1-5|TRBD1
CASIEYWTGSEPQHF
TGTGCCAGCATCGAGTACTGGACAGGGTCGGAGCCCCAGCATTTT
>TRBV30|NA|TRBJ2-2|NA
CAWSDKNTGELFF
TGTGCCTGGAGTGACAAGAACACCGGGGAGCTGTTTTTT
>TRBV6-5|once|TRBJ1-3|TRBD1
CASSYTGGIRDTIYF
TGTGCCAGCAGTTACACAGGGGGAATAAGAGACACCATATATTTT
>TRBV19|NA|TRBJ2-5|TRBD1
CASSRRDRGGGETQYF
TGTGCCAGTAGTAGAAGGGACAGGGGAGGTGGGGAGACCCAGTACTTC
>TRBV9|NA|TRBJ2-3|TRBD2
CASGLAGNTDTQYF
TGTGCCAGCGGTCTAGCGGGAAACACAGATACGCAGTATTTT
>TRBV29-1|NA|TRBJ1-4|TRBD1
CSVILGTGVEKLFF
TGCAGCGTTATTCTGGGGACAGGGGTTGAAAAACTGTTTTTT
>TRBV18|NA|TRBJ2-7|TRBD2
CASSPRASGGSSYEQYF
TGTGCCAGCTCACCAAGGGCAAGCGGCGGGAGCTCCTACGAGCAGTACTTC
>TRBV19|few|TRBJ1-5|NA
CASRIHRENQPQHF
TGTGCCAGTAGAATACACAGGGAAAATCAGCCCCAGCATTTT
>TRBV30|NA|TRBJ2-1|TRBD2
CAWSAGGSVYNEQFF
TGTGCCTGGAGTGCGGGAGGGAGCGTCTACAATGAGCAGTTCTTC
>TRBV29-1|NA|TRBJ2-1|TRBD1
CSVRQGPEQFF
TGCAGCGTCCGACAGGGGCCTGAGCAGTTCTTC
>TRBV18|NA|TRBJ2-3|TRBD2
CASSPGLAGSTDTQYF
TGTGCCAGCTCACCTGGGCTAGCGGGGTCCACAGATACGCAGTATTTT
>TRBV5-4|NA|TRBJ1-2|NA
CASSPDSNYGYTF
TGTGCCAGCAGCCCCGACAGCAACTATGGCTACACCTTC
>TRBV5-4|NA|TRBJ1-1|NA
CASSWARQGNTEAFF
TGTGCCAGCAGCTGGGCCCGGCAGGGGAACACTGAAGCTTTCTTT
>TRBV12-3/TRBV12-4|NA|TRBJ1-2|NA
CASSGSNYGYTF
TGTGCCAGCAGTGGCAGTAACTATGGCTACACCTTC
>TRBV11-2|NA|TRBJ2-1|NA
CASSLGRDEQFF
TGTGCCAGCAGCTTAGGACGGGATGAGCAGTTCTTC
>TRBV7-2|NA|TRBJ1-5|TRBD1
CASSSSGTGEYQPQHF
TGTGCCAGCAGCTCTTCAGGGACAGGGGAATATCAGCCCCAGCATTTT
>TRBV28|NA|TRBJ1-4|NA
CASSPPGTTNEKLFF
TGTGCCAGCAGTCCCCCAGGCACAACTAATGAAAAACTGTTTTTT
>TRBV7-8|NA|TRBJ2-1|NA
CASSLGERFSYNEQFF
TGTGCCAGCAGCTTAGGAGAGCGGTTCTCCTACAATGAGCAGTTCTTC
>TRBV28|NA|TRBJ1-1|TRBD1
CASRTGGEGTEAFF
TGTGCCAGCAGAACAGGGGGCGAAGGCACTGAAGCTTTCTTT
>TRBV6-5|NA|TRBJ1-3|NA
CARSSGGGGSGNTIYF
TGTGCCCGCAGTTCCGGGGGCGGGGGCTCTGGAAACACCATATATTTT
>TRBV6-1|NA|TRBJ2-4|NA
CASSERLSGAKNIQYF
TGTGCCAGCAGTGAACGCTTGTCGGGGGCCAAAAACATTCAGTACTTC
>TRBV6-5|NA|TRBJ2-1|TRBD2
CASGLGGSSNEQFF
TGTGCCAGCGGACTAGGCGGGAGTTCCAATGAGCAGTTCTTC
>TRBV27|NA|TRBJ2-1|NA
CASSLSVGPGYNEQFF
TGTGCCAGCAGTTTATCTGTGGGCCCAGGTTACAATGAGCAGTTCTTC
>TRBV14|NA|TRBJ1-3|NA
CASSQSSSGNTIYF
TGTGCCAGCAGCCAATCATCCTCTGGAAACACCATATATTTT
>TRBV19|NA|TRBJ2-7|TRBD1
CASSVGTGLSYEQYF
TGTGCCAGTAGTGTCGGGACAGGACTTTCCTACGAGCAGTACTTC
>TRBV7-9|NA|TRBJ1-5|TRBD1
CASSLTGAGQPQHF
TGTGCCAGCAGCTTGACAGGGGCCGGCCAGCCCCAGCATTTT
>TRBV7-9|NA|TRBJ2-7|NA
CASSLVVYEQYF
TGTGCCAGCAGCTTAGTCGTCTACGAGCAGTACTTC
>TRBV7-9|NA|TRBJ1-5|TRBD1
CASSYQQGQPQHF
TGTGCCAGCAGCTACCAACAGGGGCAGCCCCAGCATTTT